One and the same sample provided the 9 T cell receptor beta chains below, sequenced in a study of shared clonotypes between healthy human individuals. TCRdb's copy holds only in-frame clones and misses some; the assay was immunoSEQ multiplex PCR. The sample includes over a million clones, around 74% of them seen just once. Sequencing was done on a sample of memory CD4+ T cells sorted from blood. The subset is: CD45RA-negative fraction. These receptors were obtained from a young man in good health.

This clone was seen a few times. V and J are TRBV5-1 and TRBJ1-2, with TRBD1 matching 7 bases. Germline loops: CDR1 SGHRS, CDR2 YFSETQ. J lost 4 bases, V lost 0 bases, and 6 bases had no gene match. The CDR3 contains 15 residues. In DNA, the CDR3 is TGCGCCAGCAGCTTGGAACAGGGGATTTCCTATGGCTACACCTTC. As protein: CASSLEQGISYGYTF. The variable domain in full, completed from reference TRBV5-1 and TRBJ1-2, reads KAGVTQTPRYLIKTRGQQVTLSCSPISGHRSVSWYQQTPGQGLQFLFEYFSETQRNKGNFPGRFSGRQFSNSRSEMNVSTLELGDSALYLCASSLEQGISYGYTFGSGTRLTVV.

The genes are TRBV5-1 and TRBJ1-3; no definite D call. This CDR3 is built from 15 residues. V shed 3 bases and J shed 0 bases, with 10 bases lying between them. CDR1 and CDR2 from the germline V gene are SGHRS and YFSETQ. Written as DNA, the CDR3 is TGCGCCAGCAGCTCCGAAGGAGGCTCTGGAAACACCATATATTTT. This translates into CASSSEGGSGNTIYF.

About this clone: A much larger clone sits a single nucleotide away, making a read error possible. The chain combines TRBV10-2 with TRBJ2-1; D not certain. The germline V gene encodes CDR1 WSHSY and CDR2 SAAADI. Trimming removed 6 bases from V and 3 bases from J, with 6 bases in between. The CDR3 consists of 12 residues. CDR3 residues: CASSPDYNEQFF. DNA of the CDR3: TGCGCCAGCAGCCCGGACTACAATGAGCAGTTCTTC.

This clone occurred a few times. This chain links TRBV25-1 with TRBJ2-7; TRBD2 matches 13 bases. The CDR3 sequence is 15 residues long. Per the germline V gene, CDR1 is MGHDK and CDR2 is SYGVNS. Unmatched junction bases numbered 7, after V lost 3 bases and J lost 8 bases. In nucleotides, the CDR3 is TGTGCCAGCAGTGATCGGACTAGCGGGAGACGGCAGCAGTACTTC. Protein product: CASSDRTSGRRQQYF.

Worth noting for this clone: This probably arose from a read error, given a far larger clone one base away. Other DNA sequences from this sample encode an identical CDR3 as well. The chain carries TRBV6-1 and TRBJ2-7, with unresolved D. The CDR3 consists of 11 residues. Germline V CDR1 and CDR2: MNHNS, SASEGT. V was pared by 3 bases and J by 6 bases, with 6 bases between. CDR3 in DNA: TGTGCCAGCAGTGAGGGCGGCGAGCAGTACTTC. This gives the protein CASSEGGEQYF.

V and J are TRBV5-1 and TRBJ1-3; maybe TRBD1 (5 bases). The V end was cut by 1 base, the J end by 0 bases, with 11 bases between. CDR1 is SGHRS, CDR2 YFSETQ, per germline. The CDR3 has 16 residues. CDR3 DNA: TGCGCCAGCAGCTTGACCCCGCAGGGCTCTGGAAACACCATATATTTT. Translating it yields CASSLTPQGSGNTIYF.

Points on this clone: This may be a read error, as it is one base from a much larger clone. The chain links TRBV25-1 to TRBJ1-5; D perhaps matches TRBD1 (6 bases). The germline V gene encodes CDR1 MGHDK and CDR2 SYGVNS. Trimming stripped 3 bases from V and 4 bases from J, with 10 bases between. The CDR3 totals 14 residues. CDR3 DNA: TGTGCCAGCAGTGAGGGGGGGCGGAATCAGCCCCAGCATTTT. Translated, it gives CASSEGGRNQPQHF.

This clone was observed a few times. V gene TRBV7-9 combines with J gene TRBJ1-2, with 8 nucleotides matching TRBD1. The CDR3 has 15 residues. From germline, CDR1 is SEHNR and CDR2 FQNEAQ (reference sequence). After removal of 4 bases from V and 2 bases from J, the junction contained 6 bases not matched to a gene. The CDR3 protein is CASSSGQVGNYGYTF. CDR3 bases: TGTGCCAGCAGCTCGGGACAGGTCGGAAACTATGGCTACACCTTC.

In regard to this clone: An end of the junction does not agree with germline; a read error may underlie this. CDR3 residues: CASSLADLSYNEQFF. The CDR3 DNA reads as TGTGCCAGCAGCCTAGCGGACCTTTCCTACAATGAGCAGTTCTTC. The chain combines TRBV7-2 with TRBJ2-1; 7 nucleotides line up with TRBD2. Per the germline V gene, CDR1 is SGHTA and CDR2 is FQGNSA. This CDR3 region has 15 residues. The full variable domain, its missing parts supplied by reference TRBV7-2 and TRBJ2-1, is GAGVSQSPSNKVTEKGKDVELRCDPISGHTALYWYRQSLGQGLEFLIYFQGNSAPDKSGLPSDRFSAERTGGSVSTLTIQRTQQEDSAVYLCASSLADLSYNEQFFGPGTRLTVL.